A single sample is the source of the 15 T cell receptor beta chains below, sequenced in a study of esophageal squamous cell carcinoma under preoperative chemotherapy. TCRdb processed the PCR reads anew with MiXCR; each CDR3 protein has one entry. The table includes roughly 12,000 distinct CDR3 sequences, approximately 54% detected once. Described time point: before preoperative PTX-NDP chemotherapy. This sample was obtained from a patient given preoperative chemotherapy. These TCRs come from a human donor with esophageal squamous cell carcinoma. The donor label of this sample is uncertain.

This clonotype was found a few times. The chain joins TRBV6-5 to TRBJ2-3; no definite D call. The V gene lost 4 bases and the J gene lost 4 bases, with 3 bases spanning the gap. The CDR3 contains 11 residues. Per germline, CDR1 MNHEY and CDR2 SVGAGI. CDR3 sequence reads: CASSFSDTQYF. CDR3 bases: TGTGCCAGCAGTTTCTCAGATACGCAGTATTTT.

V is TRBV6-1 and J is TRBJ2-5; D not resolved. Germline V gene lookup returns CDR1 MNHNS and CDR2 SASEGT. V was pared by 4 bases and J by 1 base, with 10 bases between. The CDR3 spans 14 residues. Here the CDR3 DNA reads TGTGCCAGCAGTGCCGGACGAACCCAAGAGACCCAGTACTTC. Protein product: CASSAGRTQETQYF.

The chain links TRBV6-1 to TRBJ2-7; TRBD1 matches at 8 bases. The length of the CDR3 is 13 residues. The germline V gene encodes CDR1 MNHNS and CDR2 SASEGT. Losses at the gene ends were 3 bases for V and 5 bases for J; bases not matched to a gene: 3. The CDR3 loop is CASSDRGRDEQYF. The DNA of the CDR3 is TGTGCCAGCAGTGACAGGGGGCGGGACGAGCAGTACTTC.

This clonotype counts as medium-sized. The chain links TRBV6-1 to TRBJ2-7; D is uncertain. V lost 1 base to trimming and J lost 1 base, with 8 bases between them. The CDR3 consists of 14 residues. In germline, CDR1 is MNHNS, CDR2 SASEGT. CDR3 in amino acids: CASSEGDESYEQYF. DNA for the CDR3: TGTGCCAGCAGTGAAGGGGATGAATCCTACGAGCAGTACTTC.

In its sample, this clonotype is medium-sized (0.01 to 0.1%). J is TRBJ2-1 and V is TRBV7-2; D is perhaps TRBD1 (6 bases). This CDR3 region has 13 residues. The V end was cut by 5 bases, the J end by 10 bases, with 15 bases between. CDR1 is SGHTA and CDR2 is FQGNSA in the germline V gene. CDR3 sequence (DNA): TGTGCCAGCAGCCTCAGGGGCGCCTACGAGCAGTTCTTC. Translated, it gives CASSLRGAYEQFF.

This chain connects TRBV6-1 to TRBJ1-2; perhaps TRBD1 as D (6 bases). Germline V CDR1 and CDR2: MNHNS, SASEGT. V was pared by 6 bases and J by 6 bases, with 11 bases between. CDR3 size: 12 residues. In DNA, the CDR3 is TGTGCCAGCAGGAGGGGGTCAGATGGCTACACCTTC. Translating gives CASRRGSDGYTF.

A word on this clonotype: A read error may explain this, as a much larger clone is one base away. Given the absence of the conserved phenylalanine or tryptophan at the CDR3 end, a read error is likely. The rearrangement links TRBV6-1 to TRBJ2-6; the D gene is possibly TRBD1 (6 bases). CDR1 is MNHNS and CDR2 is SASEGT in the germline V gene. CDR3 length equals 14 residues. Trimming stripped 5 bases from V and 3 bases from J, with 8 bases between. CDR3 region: CASSRGFGANVLTL. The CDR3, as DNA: TGTGCCAGCAGTAGGGGGTTTGGGGCCAACGTCCTGACTCTC.

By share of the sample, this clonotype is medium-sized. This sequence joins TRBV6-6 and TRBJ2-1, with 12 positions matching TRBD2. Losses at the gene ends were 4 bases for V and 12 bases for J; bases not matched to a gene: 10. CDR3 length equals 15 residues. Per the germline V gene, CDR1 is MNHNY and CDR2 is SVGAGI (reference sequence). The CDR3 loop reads CASSLRVLAGGPQFF. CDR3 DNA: TGTGCCAGCAGTTTACGGGTTCTAGCGGGAGGGCCGCAGTTCTTC.

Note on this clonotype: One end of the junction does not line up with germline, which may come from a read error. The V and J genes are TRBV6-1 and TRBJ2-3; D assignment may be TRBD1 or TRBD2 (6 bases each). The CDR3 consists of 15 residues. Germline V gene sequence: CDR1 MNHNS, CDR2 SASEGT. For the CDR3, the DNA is TGTGCCAGCAGGCCCGGGGGCCGTGACCAAGAGACGCAGTATTTC. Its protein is CASRPGGRDQETQYF.

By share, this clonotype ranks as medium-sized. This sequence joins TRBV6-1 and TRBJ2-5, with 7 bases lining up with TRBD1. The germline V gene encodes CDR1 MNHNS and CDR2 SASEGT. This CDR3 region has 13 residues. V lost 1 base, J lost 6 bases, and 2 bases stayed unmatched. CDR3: CASSEDRGKTQYF. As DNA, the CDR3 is TGTGCCAGCAGTGAAGACAGGGGCAAGACCCAGTACTTC.

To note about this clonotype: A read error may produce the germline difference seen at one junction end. CDR3 in amino acids: CASSELGGSDTNIQYF. In nucleotides, the CDR3 is TGTGCCAGCAGCGAATTGGGGGGGAGCGACACAAACATTCAGTATTTC. This chain links TRBV6-1 with TRBJ2-4, with 7 bases lining up with TRBD2. The CDR3 loop spans 16 amino acids. Germline values: CDR1 MNHNS, CDR2 SASEGT.

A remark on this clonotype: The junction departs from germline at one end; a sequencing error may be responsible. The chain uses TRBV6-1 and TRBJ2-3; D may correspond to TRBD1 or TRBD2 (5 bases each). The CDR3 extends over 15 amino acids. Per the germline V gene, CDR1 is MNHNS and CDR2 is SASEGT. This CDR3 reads CARSEGPRVKDTQYF. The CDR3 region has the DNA TGTGCCCGCAGTGAGGGACCGCGAGTCAAAGATACGCAGTATTTC.

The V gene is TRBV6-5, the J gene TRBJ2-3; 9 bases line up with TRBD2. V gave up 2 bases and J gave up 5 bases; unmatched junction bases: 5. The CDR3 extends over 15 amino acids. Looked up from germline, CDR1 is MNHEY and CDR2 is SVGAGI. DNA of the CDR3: TGTGCCAGCAGTTACGGCGGGAGGGCCGGAGATACGCAGTATTTT. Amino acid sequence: CASSYGGRAGDTQYF.

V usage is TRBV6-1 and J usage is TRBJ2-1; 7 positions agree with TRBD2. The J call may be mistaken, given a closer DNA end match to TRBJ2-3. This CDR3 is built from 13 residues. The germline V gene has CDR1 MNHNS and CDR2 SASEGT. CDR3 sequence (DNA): TGTGCCAGCAGGGTTAGGGAGGGAGAGACGCAGTATTTT. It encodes CASRVREGETQYF.

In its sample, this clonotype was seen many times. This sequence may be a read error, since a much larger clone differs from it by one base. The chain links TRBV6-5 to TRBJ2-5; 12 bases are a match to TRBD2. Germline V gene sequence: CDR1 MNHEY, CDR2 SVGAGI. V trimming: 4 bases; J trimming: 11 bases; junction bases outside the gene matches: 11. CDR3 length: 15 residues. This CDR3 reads CASSLRVLAGGPQYF. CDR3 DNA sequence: TGTGCCAGCAGTTTACGGGTTCTAGCGGGAGGGCCGCAGTACTTC.